These 27 T cell receptor beta chains were all obtained from the same sample, sequenced in a study of T cell repertoires in cytomegalovirus infection (dated by TCRdb to about 2019). Taken with the paper, the label for treatment or condition translates to: in vitro stimulation with specific CMV peptide epitopes to enrich CMV-specific T cells. No antigen has been assigned to these receptors. Instrument on record: Illumina HiSeq 1500. TCRdb took the public reads, trimmed them with fastp at Q25, ran MiXCR for clone calling and kept in-frame beta chains. Every distinct CDR3 protein forms one entry, paired with its most common genes and DNA. The sample records 830,000 or so distinct CDR3 sequences, approximately 29% of which are singletons. Jointly, the top ten make up around an eighth of the sample. The material sequenced was cultured CD8+ T cells from PBMCs, taken from culture after CMV antigen stimulation. The receptor source for this set is a human donor in good health (CMV status not recorded). Some clones in this sample may be carry-over from other donors' samples.

This clonotype was found a few times. The V call is TRBV7-9, the J call TRBJ2-7, with 8 positions matching TRBD1. CDR1 SEHNR and CDR2 FQNEAQ come from the germline V gene (reference sequence). CDR3 size: 19 residues. Trimming cost V 2 bases and J 3 bases; bases outside gene matches: 18. The CDR3 loop is CASSLHLFFRGTGNYEQYF. The CDR3, as DNA: TGTGCCAGCAGCTTACACCTCTTTTTCCGGGGGACAGGAAACTACGAGCAGTACTTC.

This clonotype was seen many times. CDR3 in amino acids: CASTLEETQYF. DNA of the CDR3: TGTGCCAGCACCCTTGAGGAAACGCAGTATTTT. V is TRBV12-3 or TRBV12-4 and J is TRBJ2-3; D gene ambiguous. Between the trimmed V and J ends, which lost 7 bases and 9 bases, there was a span of 11 bases. This CDR3 is built from 11 residues.

This clonotype was detected ten times or more. The V gene is TRBV7-9, the J gene TRBJ2-3; 13 bases match TRBD2. This CDR3 is 18 amino acids long. V trimming: 3 bases; J trimming: 0 bases; junction bases outside the gene matches: 6. The germline CDR1 and CDR2 sequences are SEHNR and FQNEAQ (reference sequence). CDR3 sequence reads: CASSFGTSGDASTDTQYF. CDR3 DNA: TGTGCCAGCAGCTTCGGGACTAGCGGGGATGCAAGCACAGATACGCAGTATTTT.

The chain uses TRBV20-1 and TRBJ2-4; possibly TRBD2 for D (6 bases). V was cut by 1 base and J by 7 bases, with 14 bases left in between. The CDR3 length is 14 residues. The germline V gene encodes CDR1 DFQATT and CDR2 SNEGSKA (reference sequence). Here the CDR3 reads CSARGRGGRNIQYF. The CDR3 DNA is TGCAGTGCTAGAGGGAGGGGAGGTAGGAACATTCAGTACTTC.

The chain links TRBV27 to TRBJ2-5; TRBD1 matches at 9 bases. From germline, CDR1 is MNHEY and CDR2 SMNVEV (reference sequence). The V gene end was trimmed by 7 bases and the J gene end by 7 bases; junction bases not matched to a gene: 10. This CDR3 is built from 14 residues. CDR3: CASKLGQGKVTQYF. CDR3 in DNA: TGTGCCAGCAAACTGGGACAGGGAAAGGTGACCCAGTACTTC.

This clonotype turned up a few times. The chain combines TRBV24-1 with TRBJ2-2; D gene unclear. V was pared by 0 bases and J by 4 bases, with 14 bases between. The CDR3 consists of 17 residues. Germline-derived CDR1 and CDR2 are KGHDR and SFDVKD. In DNA form, the CDR3 reads TGTGCCACCAGTGATTTGTACCCTTCGGACGGCACCGGGGAGCTGTTTTTT. It codes for CATSDLYPSDGTGELFF.

V gene TRBV5-1 combines with J gene TRBJ2-1, with D perhaps TRBD1 (6 bases). The ends were cut back, 0 bases at V and 6 bases at J, with 13 bases in the middle. Germline lookup yields CDR1 SGHRS and CDR2 YFSETQ. The CDR3 length is 15 residues. CDR3 in DNA: TGCGCCAGCAGCTTGGAAGGGACAATAGGCAATGAGCAGTTCTTC. It specifies CASSLEGTIGNEQFF. Variable domain in full (rest from reference TRBV5-1 and TRBJ2-1): KAGVTQTPRYLIKTRGQQVTLSCSPISGHRSVSWYQQTPGQGLQFLFEYFSETQRNKGNFPGRFSGRQFSNSRSEMNVSTLELGDSALYLCASSLEGTIGNEQFFGPGTRLTVL.

This clonotype was found many times. This CDR3 reads CASSLAVTGVNEQFF. Written as DNA, the CDR3 is TGTGCCAGCAGCTTAGCGGTAACGGGGGTAAATGAGCAGTTCTTC. The genes are TRBV7-8 and TRBJ2-1, with D tentatively TRBD2 (6 bases). This CDR3 is built from 15 residues. The germline V and J ends were trimmed by 0 bases and 7 bases, with 13 bases remaining between them. CDR1 and CDR2 from the germline V gene are SGHVS and FQNEAQ.

The rearrangement uses TRBV4-1 and TRBJ2-1; D remains ambiguous. The CDR3 covers 15 residues. Trimming left V 3 bases short and J 1 base short, with 10 bases between. CDR1 is MGHRA, CDR2 YSYEKL, per germline. CDR3 in DNA: TGCGCCAGCAGCCAGAGGCAGGCATCCTACAATGAGCAGTTCTTC. This codes for CASSQRQASYNEQFF.

Regarding this clonotype: Germline and junction disagree at one end, which may indicate a read error. The V and J genes are TRBV6-5 and TRBJ2-2; weak D call: TRBD1 (6 bases). There are 12 residues in the CDR3. Germline V lookup: CDR1 MNHEY, CDR2 SVGAGI. This CDR3 reads CANSSGHWELFF. CDR3 nucleotides: TGTGCCAACAGTTCGGGACATTGGGAGCTGTTTTTT.

The rearrangement uses TRBV11-2 and TRBJ2-3; 8 bases align to TRBD2. Germline-derived CDR1 and CDR2 are SGHAT and FQNNGV. Trimming cost V 5 bases and J 0 bases; bases outside gene matches: 16. CDR3 length: 19 amino acids. DNA for the CDR3: TGTGCCAGCAGCCCCCTTTCAGTGGGTAGCGGGACTAGCACAGATACGCAGTATTTT. It specifies CASSPLSVGSGTSTDTQYF.

In its sample, this clonotype was seen a few times. The chain combines TRBV7-6 with TRBJ2-7; 8 nucleotides align to TRBD1. The germline V gene has CDR1 SGHVS and CDR2 FNYEAQ. V lost 2 bases to trimming and J lost 0 bases; unmatched junction nucleotides: 9. This CDR3 comprises 17 residues. The CDR3 here is CASSLPLTGGNSYEQYF. CDR3 nucleotides: TGTGCCAGCAGCTTACCCCTAACAGGGGGAAACTCCTACGAGCAGTACTTC.

This clonotype was found once. The J gene is TRBJ2-7, the V gene TRBV6-5; weak D call: TRBD2 (5 bases). V lost 0 bases and J 2 bases, leaving 14 bases between the germline ends. Germline-derived CDR1 and CDR2 are MNHEY and SVGAGI. There are 16 residues in the CDR3. The CDR3 nucleotides read TGTGCCAGCAGTTACTCGCCGGACTCGCTGCCCTACGAGCAGTACTTC. This sequence encodes CASSYSPDSLPYEQYF.

The rearrangement links TRBV19 to TRBJ2-1, with D unresolved. The CDR3 covers 17 residues. Germline loops: CDR1 LNHDA, CDR2 SQIVND (reference sequence). Trimming shortened V by 3 bases and J by 4 bases, and 19 bases separated the two germline ends. For the CDR3, the DNA is TGTGCCAGTAGTATCACTTTTGGAAGTTTAGGTTACAATGAGCAGTTCTTC. Translating it yields CASSITFGSLGYNEQFF.

This clonotype was seen ten or more times. This sequence joins TRBV7-6 and TRBJ2-7; 9 bases agree with TRBD1. Trimming took 6 bases from V and 6 from J; bases not matched to a gene: 6. This CDR3 region has 13 residues. Germline values: CDR1 SGHVS, CDR2 FNYEAQ. CDR3 protein: CASSYTGGGEQYF. CDR3 nucleotide sequence: TGTGCCAGCAGTTATACAGGGGGCGGCGAGCAGTACTTC.

The chain employs TRBV12-3 or TRBV12-4 and TRBJ2-5, with D possibly matching TRBD2 (5 bases). The length of the CDR3 is 15 residues. The V and J ends lost 3 bases and 2 bases respectively, with 13 bases between them. CDR3 sequence: CASSFPGSGQETQYF. CDR3 bases: TGTGCCAGCAGTTTCCCGGGATCGGGGCAAGAGACCCAGTACTTC.

The J gene is TRBJ2-3, the V gene TRBV7-9; no clear D. The CDR3 extends over 15 amino acids. Trimming cost V 1 base and J 1 base, with 9 bases left between them. CDR1 is SEHNR and CDR2 is FQNEAQ in the germline V gene (reference sequence). The CDR3 sequence is CASSLVNSRTDTQYF. The CDR3 DNA sequence: TGTGCCAGCAGCTTAGTCAACAGCCGCACAGATACGCAGTATTTT.

To note about this clonotype: The germline gene is not matched at one end of the junction; a read error may be the cause. The chain joins TRBV15 to TRBJ1-1; the match to TRBD1 covers 7 bases. Germline values: CDR1 LNHNV, CDR2 YYDKDF (reference sequence). The CDR3 is 14 residues long. Here the CDR3 DNA reads TGTGTCACCCAGGCAGGGGGATCGGACACTGAAGCTTTCTTT. This encodes CVTQAGGSDTEAFF.

The rearrangement joins TRBV27 to TRBJ2-3; D is perhaps TRBD1 (5 bases). V shed 2 bases and J shed 0 bases, with 24 bases lying between them. CDR1 MNHEY and CDR2 SMNVEV come from the germline V gene (reference sequence). The CDR3 contains 20 residues. For the CDR3, the DNA is TGTGCCAGCAGTTTAAGGGGATTTTCACTGGCCCCGTCTAGCACAGATACGCAGTATTTT. This sequence encodes CASSLRGFSLAPSSTDTQYF.

V is TRBV20-1 and J is TRBJ1-4; TRBD1 matches at 9 bases. Trimming at V came to 4 bases and at J to 0 bases, leaving 12 bases not matched to a gene. Germline V gene sequence: CDR1 DFQATT, CDR2 SNEGSKA (reference sequence). The CDR3 sequence is 18 residues long. The CDR3 loop is CSAIRDRAFSATNEKLFF. In DNA form, the CDR3 reads TGCAGTGCTATCCGGGACAGGGCTTTTTCGGCAACTAATGAAAAACTGTTTTTT.

This clonotype appeared many times. The chain combines TRBV10-3 with TRBJ1-4; no reliable D call. Germline loops: CDR1 ENHRY, CDR2 SYGVKD. Trimming shortened V by 1 base and J by 6 bases, and 12 bases separated the two germline ends. The CDR3 length is 15 residues. CDR3 sequence: CAISEFAGRDEKLFF. In DNA, the CDR3 is TGTGCCATCAGTGAGTTTGCAGGAAGGGATGAAAAACTGTTTTTT.

V usage is TRBV7-6 and J usage is TRBJ2-1; 8 bases align to TRBD2. V shed 4 bases, J shed 9 bases, and the junction held 5 bases outside the gene matches. Germline loops: CDR1 SGHVS, CDR2 FNYEAQ. CDR3 size: 13 residues. Here the CDR3 DNA reads TGTGCCAGCAGCTCGGGGGGGGGCGGTGAGCAGTTCTTC. Translated, it gives CASSSGGGGEQFF.

The chain carries TRBV18 and TRBJ2-1; 7 bases are shared with TRBD1. V lost 4 bases to trimming and J lost 2 bases; unmatched junction nucleotides: 5. CDR1 and CDR2 (germline): KGHSH, LQKENI. The CDR3 runs to 15 residues. The DNA of the CDR3 is TGTGCCAGCTCACGAGGGGGCGTTCCCTACAATGAGCAGTTCTTC. It translates to CASSRGGVPYNEQFF.

Concerning this clonotype: One base away lies a much larger clone, so this may be a sequencing read error. The chain couples TRBV4-1 to TRBJ2-1; D unclear. Looked up from germline, CDR1 is MGHRA and CDR2 is YSYEKL. V gave up 1 base and J gave up 8 bases, with 3 bases separating them. This CDR3 contains 11 residues. As DNA, the CDR3 is TGCGCCAGCAGCCAAGCCCATGAGCAGTTCTTC. Residues: CASSQAHEQFF.

This clonotype was counted at least ten times. The rearrangement uses TRBV7-8 and TRBJ2-7; D remains unclear. Germline V CDR1 and CDR2: SGHVS, FQNEAQ. The CDR3 is made up of 15 amino acids. V was shortened by 5 bases and J by 3 bases, with 17 bases between the two germline ends. Written as DNA, the CDR3 is TGTGCCAGCAGCCCCGACCTCAGTGGAAGCTACGAGCAGTACGTC. The encoded protein is CASSPDLSGSYEQYV.

On this clonotype: This may be a read error: a much more frequent sequence differs by one nucleotide. V and J are TRBV19 and TRBJ2-2, with 7 bases that match TRBD2. CDR3 length equals 16 residues. Per germline, CDR1 LNHDA and CDR2 SQIVND (reference sequence). DNA for the CDR3: TGTGTCAGTAGTAGGGAGGGCGCTGCTTACACCGGGGAGCTGTTTTTT. This codes for CVSSREGAAYTGELFF.

This clonotype was detected only a few times. The chain has TRBV9 and TRBJ1-6, with D possibly matching TRBD1 (5 bases). The germline CDR1 and CDR2 sequences are SGDLS and YYNGEE. The CDR3 loop spans 14 amino acids. V was shortened by 4 bases and J by 8 bases, with 13 bases between the two germline ends. CDR3 DNA: TGTGCCAGCAGCCCTGAGGGGAGTCATTCACCCCTCCACTTT. Translated: CASSPEGSHSPLHF. The variable domain in full, completed from reference TRBV9 and TRBJ1-6, reads DSGVTQTPKHLITATGQRVTLRCSPRSGDLSVYWYQQSLDQGLQFLIQYYNGEERAKGNILERFSAQQFPDLHSELNLSSLELGDSALYFCASSPEGSHSPLHFGNGTRLTVT.